Below are 21 T cell receptor beta chains sequenced from a single sample in a study of T cell changes during pregnancy in multiple sclerosis. Produced via immunoSEQ multiplex PCR; TCRdb's table is partial and in-frame only. The repertoire includes about 33,000 clones, approximately 90% of them detected once, and approximately 2.6% sits in the top ten. Sequences were derived from CD4+ T cells from peripheral blood mononuclear cells, sampled in the third trimester of pregnancy. These receptors were obtained from a female donor in good health, enrolled as a control in a pregnancy study.

This clone was observed a few times. The V gene is TRBV29-1, the J gene TRBJ2-6; D gene uncertain. The CDR3 extends over 12 amino acids. Trimming shortened V by 5 bases and J by 1 base, and 3 bases separated the two germline ends. Germline V CDR1 and CDR2: SQVTM, ANQGSEA. The CDR3 protein is CSVQSGANVLTF. For the CDR3, the DNA is TGCAGCGTTCAGTCTGGGGCCAACGTCCTGACTTTC.

This sequence joins TRBV10-3 and TRBJ2-1, with 11 nucleotides matching TRBD1. Losses at the gene ends were 4 bases for V and 10 bases for J; bases not matched to a gene: 3. Germline V lookup: CDR1 ENHRY, CDR2 SYGVKD. The CDR3 is 13 amino acids. The CDR3 loop is CAISGGQGGEQFF. CDR3 bases: TGTGCCATCAGTGGGGGACAGGGGGGAGAGCAGTTCTTC.

This clone has a single count. This chain links TRBV7-6 with TRBJ1-2; weak D call: TRBD1 (6 bases). Germline-derived CDR1 and CDR2 are SGHVS and FNYEAQ. This CDR3 contains 13 residues. The germline V and J ends were trimmed by 5 bases and 6 bases, with 13 bases remaining between them. The CDR3 sequence: CASSAAPGDGYTF. CDR3 coding DNA: TGTGCCAGCAGCGCAGCGCCAGGGGATGGCTACACCTTC.

J is TRBJ2-7 and V is TRBV15, with D possibly being TRBD1 (6 bases). The CDR3 is 13 amino acids. V was shortened by 1 base and J by 5 bases, with 9 bases between the two germline ends. Germline V CDR1 and CDR2: LNHNV, YYDKDF (reference sequence). The CDR3 DNA reads TGTGCCACCAGCAGAGGTCCAGGGGACGAGCAGTACTTC. Protein sequence: CATSRGPGDEQYF.

The rearrangement uses TRBV4-1 and TRBJ2-2; 7 nucleotides match TRBD2. The CDR3 spans 16 residues. Germline V gene data show CDR1 as MGHRA and CDR2 as YSYEKL. The J segment lost 6 bases and the V segment lost 4 bases, leaving 11 bases of the junction unmatched. CDR3: CASSPSRGGGSGELFF. CDR3 coding DNA: TGCGCCAGCAGCCCATCTCGGGGCGGGGGATCCGGGGAGCTGTTTTTT.

The chain employs TRBV6-1 and TRBJ2-1, with unresolved D. With 4 bases removed from V and 4 bases from J, the gap between germline ends came to 5 bases. CDR3 length: 12 residues. Germline assignment: CDR1 MNHNS and CDR2 SASEGT. CDR3 protein: CASSVIYNEQFF. CDR3 bases: TGTGCCAGCAGTGTAATTTACAATGAGCAGTTCTTC.

The CDR3 is CASRRTGGSYEQYF. CDR3 nucleotide sequence: TGTGCCAGCCGGAGGACAGGGGGCTCCTACGAGCAGTACTTC. The chain carries TRBV7-2 and TRBJ2-7; TRBD1 matches at 10 bases. V lost 8 bases and J lost 0; bases outside the gene matches: 4. The CDR3 runs to 14 residues. Germline V gives CDR1 SGHTA, CDR2 FQGNSA.

The chain joins TRBV7-2 to TRBJ1-3; D not resolved. There are 15 residues in the CDR3. V was cut by 3 bases and J by 2 bases, with 11 bases left in between. Germline V gene sequence: CDR1 SGHTA, CDR2 FQGNSA. The CDR3 sequence: CASSFWAGAGNTIYF. The CDR3 DNA reads as TGTGCCAGCAGCTTTTGGGCAGGCGCTGGAAACACCATATATTTT.

The chain employs TRBV7-2 and TRBJ1-2, with TRBD1 identical over 7 bases. CDR1 and CDR2 from the germline V gene are SGHTA and FQGNSA. The CDR3 has 15 residues. Trimming cost V 5 bases and J 4 bases; bases outside gene matches: 10. The CDR3 region has the DNA TGTGCCAGCAGCGACCCCGGACAGGTACTCTATGGCTACACCTTC. The encoded protein is CASSDPGQVLYGYTF.

The genes are TRBV21-1 and TRBJ2-6; TRBD2, the table's D call, lacks a check against the DNA. TRBV21-1 is a listed pseudogene. The CDR3 contains 19 residues. CDR3 DNA sequence: TGTGCCAGCAGCAAAACCCAAGCGGCCACCTCCTCTGGGGCCAACGTCCTGACTTTC. Translating it yields CASSKTQAATSSGANVLTF.

CDR3 DNA: TGTGCCAGCAGCCCACCCGGCAGGGTAGGTGAGCAGTTCTTC. Its protein is CASSPPGRVGEQFF. The V call is TRBV7-6, the J call TRBJ2-1, with D possibly matching TRBD1 (5 bases). With 5 bases removed from V and 9 bases from J, the gap between germline ends came to 17 bases. This CDR3 contains 14 residues. Germline-derived CDR1 and CDR2 are SGHVS and FNYEAQ.

The chain joins TRBV30 to TRBJ2-1; D may be TRBD2 (6 bases). V shed 0 bases and J shed 4 bases, with 10 bases lying between them. Germline V CDR1 and CDR2: GTSNPN, SVGIG (reference sequence). The CDR3 extends over 14 amino acids. The DNA for the CDR3 is TGTGCCTGGAGTGTACCCGGGGGTTACAATGAGCAGTTCTTC. Translating gives CAWSVPGGYNEQFF.

V usage is TRBV28 and J usage is TRBJ2-1; 10 positions match TRBD2. Germline loops: CDR1 MDHEN, CDR2 SYDVKM. V trimming: 5 bases; J trimming: 2 bases; junction bases outside the gene matches: 6. The CDR3 loop spans 16 amino acids. The CDR3 nucleotides are TGTGCCAGCAGTAAAATCAGCGGGGGGGCCTACAATGAGCAGTTCTTC. Translation: CASSKISGGAYNEQFF.

The chain recombines TRBV4-3 with TRBJ2-5, with 9 bases that match TRBD1. CDR3 length: 17 residues. CDR1 LGHNA and CDR2 YSLEER come from the germline V gene. The V gene end was trimmed by 0 bases and the J gene end by 4 bases; junction bases not matched to a gene: 9. The CDR3: CASSQDPSGTGLETQYF. DNA for the CDR3: TGCGCCAGCAGCCAAGATCCTTCCGGGACAGGGTTAGAGACCCAGTACTTC.

The J gene is TRBJ2-3, the V gene TRBV4-1; 13 bases are shared with TRBD2. The germline gives CDR1 MGHRA, CDR2 YSYEKL. After removal of 3 bases from V and 1 base from J, the junction contained 4 bases not matched to a gene. This CDR3 contains 17 residues. The CDR3 here is CASSHPLAGGRTDTQYF. The CDR3, as DNA: TGCGCCAGCAGCCACCCACTAGCGGGGGGGCGCACAGATACGCAGTATTTT.

The DNA of the CDR3 is TGTGCCTGGAGGGCCGGGGGAGACACTGAAGCTTTCTTT. Translated: CAWRAGGDTEAFF. The rearrangement joins TRBV30 to TRBJ1-1, with a weak D call TRBD1 (5 bases). Per germline, CDR1 GTSNPN and CDR2 SVGIG (reference sequence). Trimming removed 3 bases at V and 3 bases at J, with 11 bases between. CDR3 length: 13 amino acids.

This clone was detected only once. The chain recombines TRBV15 with TRBJ2-7; 9 bases agree with TRBD2. Losses at the gene ends were 0 bases for V and 5 bases for J; bases not matched to a gene: 11. The CDR3 length is 17 residues. Per the germline V gene, CDR1 is LNHNV and CDR2 is YYDKDF (reference sequence). This chain's CDR3 is CATSRDGLAGPQNEQYF. In DNA, the CDR3 is TGTGCCACCAGCAGAGATGGGCTAGCGGGACCCCAAAACGAGCAGTACTTC.

The CDR3 sequence is CASSFITAGELFF. The CDR3 coding sequence is TGTGCCAGTAGTTTCATCACTGCGGGGGAGCTGTTTTTT. The chain couples TRBV19 to TRBJ2-2; D uncertain. CDR1 and CDR2 from the germline V gene are LNHDA and SQIVND (reference sequence). The CDR3 covers 13 residues. Trimming cost V 5 bases and J 8 bases, with 12 bases left between them.

The chain joins TRBV10-3 to TRBJ1-4; 9 nucleotides align to TRBD1. Germline V CDR1 and CDR2: ENHRY, SYGVKD. Trimming took 0 bases from V and 8 from J; bases not matched to a gene: 4. This CDR3 is built from 15 residues. This chain's CDR3 is CAISESRTGVEKLFF. Written as DNA, the CDR3 is TGTGCCATCAGTGAGTCTAGGACAGGGGTCGAAAAACTGTTTTTT.

This clone was counted between two and nine times. This chain uses TRBV7-2 with TRBJ1-2; 7 nucleotides match TRBD1. Germline lookup yields CDR1 SGHTA and CDR2 FQGNSA. V lost 3 bases and J lost 4; bases outside the gene matches: 5. The CDR3 is 14 amino acids. CDR3 nucleotide sequence: TGTGCCAGCAGCTTTACAGGGGCCCCCTATGGCTACACCTTC. It encodes CASSFTGAPYGYTF.

The chain links TRBV27 to TRBJ2-2; tentative D call: TRBD1 (5 bases). Trimming took 3 bases from V and 4 from J, leaving 15 bases between them. Germline V gene lookup returns CDR1 MNHEY and CDR2 SMNVEV (reference sequence). This CDR3 contains 16 residues. The CDR3 reads CASSFLQVVGTGELFF. CDR3 sequence (DNA): TGTGCCAGCAGTTTCCTACAGGTGGTCGGCACCGGGGAGCTGTTTTTT.